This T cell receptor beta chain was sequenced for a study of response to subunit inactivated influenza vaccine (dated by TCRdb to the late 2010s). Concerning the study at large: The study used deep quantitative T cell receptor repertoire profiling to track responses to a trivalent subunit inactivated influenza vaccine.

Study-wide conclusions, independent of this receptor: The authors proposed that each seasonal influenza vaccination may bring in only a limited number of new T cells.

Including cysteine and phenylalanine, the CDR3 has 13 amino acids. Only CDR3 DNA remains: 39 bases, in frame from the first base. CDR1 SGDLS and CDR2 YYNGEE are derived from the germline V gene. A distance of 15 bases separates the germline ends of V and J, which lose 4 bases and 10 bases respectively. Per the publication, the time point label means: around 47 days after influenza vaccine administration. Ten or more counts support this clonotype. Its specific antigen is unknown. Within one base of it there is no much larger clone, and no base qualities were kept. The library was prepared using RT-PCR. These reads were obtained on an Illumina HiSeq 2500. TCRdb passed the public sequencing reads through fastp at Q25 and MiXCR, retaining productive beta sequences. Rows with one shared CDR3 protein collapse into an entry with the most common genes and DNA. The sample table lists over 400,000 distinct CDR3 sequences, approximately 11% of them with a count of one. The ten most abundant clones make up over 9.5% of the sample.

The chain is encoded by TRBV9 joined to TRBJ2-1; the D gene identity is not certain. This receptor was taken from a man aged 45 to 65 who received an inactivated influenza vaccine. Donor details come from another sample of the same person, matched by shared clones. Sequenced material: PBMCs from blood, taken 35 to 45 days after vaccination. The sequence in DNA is TGTGCCAGCAGCCCCCGGGTTGTCGACGAGCAGTTCTTC. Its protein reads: CASSPRVVDEQFF.